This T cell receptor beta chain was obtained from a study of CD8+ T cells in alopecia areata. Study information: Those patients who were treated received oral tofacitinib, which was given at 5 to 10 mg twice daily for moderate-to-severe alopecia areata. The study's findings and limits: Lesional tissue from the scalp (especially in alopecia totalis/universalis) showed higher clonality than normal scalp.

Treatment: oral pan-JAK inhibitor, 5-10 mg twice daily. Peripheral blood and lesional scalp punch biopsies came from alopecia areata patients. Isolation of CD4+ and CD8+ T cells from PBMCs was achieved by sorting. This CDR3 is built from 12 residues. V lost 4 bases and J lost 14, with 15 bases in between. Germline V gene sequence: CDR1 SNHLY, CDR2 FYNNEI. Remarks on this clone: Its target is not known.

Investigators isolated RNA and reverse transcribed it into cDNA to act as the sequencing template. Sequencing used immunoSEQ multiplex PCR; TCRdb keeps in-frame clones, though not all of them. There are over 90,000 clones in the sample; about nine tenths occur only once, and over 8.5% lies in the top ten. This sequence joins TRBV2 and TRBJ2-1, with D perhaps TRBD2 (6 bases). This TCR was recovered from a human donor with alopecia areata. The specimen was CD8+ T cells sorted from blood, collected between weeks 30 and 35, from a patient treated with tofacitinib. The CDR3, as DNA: TGTGCCAGCAGTGGGACCGGGACTGGCAAGTTCTTC. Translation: CASSGTGTGKFF.